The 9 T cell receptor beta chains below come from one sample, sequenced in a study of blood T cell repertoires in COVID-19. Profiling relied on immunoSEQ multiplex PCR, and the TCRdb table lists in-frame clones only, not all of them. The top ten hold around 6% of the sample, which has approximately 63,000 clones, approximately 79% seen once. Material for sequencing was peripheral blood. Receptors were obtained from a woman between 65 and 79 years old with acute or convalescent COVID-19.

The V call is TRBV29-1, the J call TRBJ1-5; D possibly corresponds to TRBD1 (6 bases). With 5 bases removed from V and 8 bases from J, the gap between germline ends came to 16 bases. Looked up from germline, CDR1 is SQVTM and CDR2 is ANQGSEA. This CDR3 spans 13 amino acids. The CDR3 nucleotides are TGCAGCGTTCAACAGGGCGGAGTGGAGCCCCAGCATTTT. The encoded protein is CSVQQGGVEPQHF.

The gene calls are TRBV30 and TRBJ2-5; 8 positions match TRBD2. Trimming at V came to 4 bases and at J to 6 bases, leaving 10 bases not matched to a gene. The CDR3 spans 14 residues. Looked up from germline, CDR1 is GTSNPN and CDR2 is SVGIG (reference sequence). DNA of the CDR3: TGTGCCTGGACACCGGAAGCGGGGGTAAAGACCCAGTACTTC. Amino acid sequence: CAWTPEAGVKTQYF. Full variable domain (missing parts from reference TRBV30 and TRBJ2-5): SQTIHQWPATLVQPVGSPLSLECTVEGTSNPNLYWYRQAAGRGLQLLFYSVGIGQISSEVPQNLSASRPQDRQFILSSKKLLLSDSGFYLCAWTPEAGVKTQYFGPGTRLLVL.

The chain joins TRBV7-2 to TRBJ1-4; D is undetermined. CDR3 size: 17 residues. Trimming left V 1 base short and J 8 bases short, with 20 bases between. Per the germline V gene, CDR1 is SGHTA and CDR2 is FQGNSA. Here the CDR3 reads CASSLESGWNSGEKLFF. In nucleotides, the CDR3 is TGTGCCAGCAGCTTAGAAAGTGGGTGGAACAGTGGCGAAAAACTGTTTTTT. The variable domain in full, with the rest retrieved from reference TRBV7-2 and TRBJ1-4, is GAGVSQSPSNKVTEKGKDVELRCDPISGHTALYWYRQSLGQGLEFLIYFQGNSAPDKSGLPSDRFSAERTGGSVSTLTIQRTQQEDSAVYLCASSLESGWNSGEKLFFGSGTQLSVL.

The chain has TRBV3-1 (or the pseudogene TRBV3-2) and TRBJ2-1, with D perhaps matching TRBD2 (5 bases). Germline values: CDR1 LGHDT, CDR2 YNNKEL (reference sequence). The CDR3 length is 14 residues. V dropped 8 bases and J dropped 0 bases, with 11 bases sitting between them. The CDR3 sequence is CASRDRISYNEQFF. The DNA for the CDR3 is TGTGCCAGCCGGGATCGCATCTCCTACAATGAGCAGTTCTTC.

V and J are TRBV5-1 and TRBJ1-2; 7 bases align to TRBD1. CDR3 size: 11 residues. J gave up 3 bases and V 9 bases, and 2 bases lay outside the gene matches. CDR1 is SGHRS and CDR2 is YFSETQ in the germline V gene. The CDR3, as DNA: TGCGCCACCGGGACAGACTATGGCTACACCTTC. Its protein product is CATGTDYGYTF.

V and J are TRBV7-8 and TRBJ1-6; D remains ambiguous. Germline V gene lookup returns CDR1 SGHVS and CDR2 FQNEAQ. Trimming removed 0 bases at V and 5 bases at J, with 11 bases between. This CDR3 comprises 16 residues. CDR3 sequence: CASSLARRQNNSPLHF. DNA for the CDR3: TGTGCCAGCAGCTTAGCGCGCAGGCAAAATAATTCACCCCTCCACTTT. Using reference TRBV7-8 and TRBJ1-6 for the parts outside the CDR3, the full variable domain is GAGVSQSPRYKVAKRGQDVALRCDPISGHVSLFWYQQALGQGPEFLTYFQNEAQLDKSGLPSDRFFAERPEGSVSTLKIQRTQQEDSAVYLCASSLARRQNNSPLHFGNGTRLTVT.

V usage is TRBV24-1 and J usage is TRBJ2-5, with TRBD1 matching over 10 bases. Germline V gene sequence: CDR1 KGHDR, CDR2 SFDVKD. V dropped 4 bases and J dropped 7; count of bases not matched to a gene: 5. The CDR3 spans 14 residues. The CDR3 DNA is TGTGCCACCAGTGACGACAGGGGGCCCGGGACCCAGTACTTC. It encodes CATSDDRGPGTQYF.

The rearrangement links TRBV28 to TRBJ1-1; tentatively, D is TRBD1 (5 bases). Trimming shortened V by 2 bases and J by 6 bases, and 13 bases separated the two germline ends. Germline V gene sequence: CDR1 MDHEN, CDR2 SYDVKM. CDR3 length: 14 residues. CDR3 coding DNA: TGTGCCAGCAGTTTAAATGGACACTCAGCTGAAGCTTTCTTT. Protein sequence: CASSLNGHSAEAFF.

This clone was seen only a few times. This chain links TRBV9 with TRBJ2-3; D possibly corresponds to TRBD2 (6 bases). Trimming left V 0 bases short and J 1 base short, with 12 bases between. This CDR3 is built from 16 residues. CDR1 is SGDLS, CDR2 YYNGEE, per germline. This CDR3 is CASSVVAGSGTDTQYF. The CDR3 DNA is TGTGCCAGCAGCGTAGTCGCGGGGTCCGGCACAGATACGCAGTATTTT.